The T cell receptor beta chain under discussion was sequenced for a study of T cell responses to AZD1222 COVID-19 vaccine (dated by TCRdb to the early 2020s). As for the study more broadly: TCR sequencing was performed for 233 trial participants, of whom roughly 200 were given two doses of AZD1222 and around 26 were given two doses of MenACWY control vaccine. Trial participants were enrolled by age into 18-55, 56-69 and 70-plus year subgroups, with approximately 160, 26 and 62 TCR-sequenced participants respectively. Broad study findings and their caveats: Reportedly, close to half of the unique spike-specific TCRs recognized epitopes lying outside the regions that are mutated in the B.1.351 and B.1.1.7 variants. In the small 56-69-year group, the increase in depth fell short of significance, most likely because of low power. Conclusions about previously exposed vaccinees are limited, since just a handful of AZD1222 recipients were seropositive for SARS-CoV-2 at baseline. No day 14 peak-response samples were available, so repertoires were characterized only after the peak T cell response. Spike-specific TCR breadth and depth rose significantly after two AZD1222 doses compared with day 0 and with MenACWY recipients. Most participants were white British and females outnumbered males, and the authors suggested that clonal diversity may have been underestimated. CD4 TCRs associated with the vaccine covered the entire spike protein, and the dominant responses were in regions 160-218 and 743-854.

V is clipped by 4 bases and J by 0 bases, and the sequence between their germline boundaries is 10 bases long. CDR1 and CDR2 (LNHNV, YYDKDF) derive from the germline V gene (reference sequence). The CDR3 holds 14 amino acids from the cysteine to the phenylalanine. Of all the DNA, just the CDR3 is kept, 42 bases in frame from base 1. The CDR3 regions of human TCRbeta chains were analyzed by immunosequencing. As for how the authors treated the data: Repertoire TCRs were checked for matches against a reference library of SARS-CoV-2-specific TCRs that had been generated using the MIRA antigen-specificity platform. Breadth was defined as the fraction of unique TCRs that were SARS-CoV-2-associated. Depth was defined as the fraction of total T cells that were SARS-CoV-2-associated. Using the MIRA data, every spike-specific TCR was mapped to the spike region that the TCR reacted to and assigned to either a CD4 or a CD8 class. Log10-transformed breadth and depth values were compared by one-way ANOVA with Sidak's multiple comparisons tests. The table was pulled from immuneACCESS by TCRdb, which kept in-frame rearrangements only. Such tables lose some clones; where checked, under half of the loss comes from unresolved V genes, and the rest has no known cause. The V and J calls and clone size were taken over from that table, and D and trimming were inferred from the DNA. The sample has around 15,000 clones on record, roughly nine tenths of them singletons. Just under 3% of the sample belongs to the ten largest clones.

For this clone: The target of this receptor is not known. Base-call qualities are not available, and no considerably larger clone is one nucleotide away.

Sample time point, as interpreted from the label and publication: about 28 days (+/-7) after the second vaccine dose. AZD1222 recipients whose second dose came at about 4 weeks and those whose second dose came at about 12 weeks were combined into one group, since spike-specific TCR depth and breadth did not differ between the two schedules. The vaccinee samples were drawn from two UK trials, COV001 and COV002, one of which was a single-blind randomized controlled phase 2/3 trial testing AZD1222 (ChAdOx1 nCoV-19) in healthy adults. For TCRbeta chain sequencing, PBMC samples from trial participants were taken at day 0 and at day 28 after the second dose.

This TCR was sampled from an adult who received the AZD1222 COVID-19 vaccine. The source was peripheral blood, collected 28 days after the second AZD1222 dose. The chain uses TRBV15 and TRBJ2-7, with TRBD1 as a weak D call on 6 bases. The bases read TGTGCCACCAGCAATGGGGGCAGCTCCTACGAGCAGTACTTC. It specifies CATSNGGSSYEQYF.